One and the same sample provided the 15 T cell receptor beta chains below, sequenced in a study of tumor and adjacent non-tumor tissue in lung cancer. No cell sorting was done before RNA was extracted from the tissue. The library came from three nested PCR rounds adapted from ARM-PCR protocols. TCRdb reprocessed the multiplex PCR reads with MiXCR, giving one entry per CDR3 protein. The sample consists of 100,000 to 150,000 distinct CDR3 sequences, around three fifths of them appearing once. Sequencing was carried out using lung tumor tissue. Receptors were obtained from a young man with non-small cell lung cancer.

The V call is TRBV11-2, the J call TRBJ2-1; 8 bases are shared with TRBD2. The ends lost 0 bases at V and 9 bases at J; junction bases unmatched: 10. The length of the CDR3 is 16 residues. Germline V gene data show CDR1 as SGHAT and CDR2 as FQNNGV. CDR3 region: CASSLDLDGRGAEQFF. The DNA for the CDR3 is TGTGCCAGCAGCTTAGATCTCGACGGGAGGGGGGCTGAGCAGTTCTTC.

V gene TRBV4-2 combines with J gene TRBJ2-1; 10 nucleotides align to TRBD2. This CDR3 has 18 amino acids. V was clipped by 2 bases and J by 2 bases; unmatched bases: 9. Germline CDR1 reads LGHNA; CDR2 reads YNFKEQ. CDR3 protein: CASSQYHHSGGTYNEQFF. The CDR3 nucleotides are TGTGCCAGCAGCCAATACCATCATAGCGGGGGGACCTACAATGAGCAGTTCTTC.

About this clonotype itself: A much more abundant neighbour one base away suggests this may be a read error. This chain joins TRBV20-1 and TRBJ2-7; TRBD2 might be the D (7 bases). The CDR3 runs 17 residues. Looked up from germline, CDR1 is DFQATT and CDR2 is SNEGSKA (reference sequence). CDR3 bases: TGCAGTGCTAGCCATCATTGGGGAGGGGGTGAACCCTACGAGCACTACTTC. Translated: CSASHHWGGGEPYEHYF.

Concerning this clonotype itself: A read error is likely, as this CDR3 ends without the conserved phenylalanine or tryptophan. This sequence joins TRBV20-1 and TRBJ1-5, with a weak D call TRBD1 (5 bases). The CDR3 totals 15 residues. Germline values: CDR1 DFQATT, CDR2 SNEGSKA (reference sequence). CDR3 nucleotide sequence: TGCAGTACTAGAGATCGCGGGACGATCAATCAACCCCAGCATTCT. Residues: CSTRDRGTINQPQHS.

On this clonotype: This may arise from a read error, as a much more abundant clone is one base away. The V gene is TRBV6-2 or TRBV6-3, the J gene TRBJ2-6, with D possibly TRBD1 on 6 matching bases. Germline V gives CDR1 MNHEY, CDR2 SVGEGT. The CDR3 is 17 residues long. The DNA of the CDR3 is TGTGTCAGCAGGCTCCTGACAGGCTACTCTGGGGCCAACGTCCTGACTTTC. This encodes CVSRLLTGYSGANVLTF.

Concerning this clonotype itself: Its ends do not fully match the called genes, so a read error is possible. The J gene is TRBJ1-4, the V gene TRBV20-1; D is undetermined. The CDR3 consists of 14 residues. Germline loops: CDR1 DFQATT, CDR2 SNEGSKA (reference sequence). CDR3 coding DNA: TGCAATGCTCATCCGGGTGCTACTTGTGAAAAACTGTTTTTT. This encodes CNAHPGATCEKLFF.

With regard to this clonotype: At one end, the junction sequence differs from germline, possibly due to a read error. CDR3 residues: CTSSKTGNHANYGYTF. In nucleotides, the CDR3 is TGTACCAGCAGCAAGACAGGGAACCACGCTAACTATGGCTACACCTTC. The chain combines TRBV5-4 with TRBJ1-2; TRBD1 aligns across 7 bases. Germline V gives CDR1 SGHNT, CDR2 YYREEE (reference sequence). This CDR3 is 16 amino acids long. The full variable domain, its missing parts supplied by reference TRBV5-4 and TRBJ1-2, is ETGVTQSPTHLIKTRGQQVTLRCSSQSGHNTVSWYQQALGQGPQFIFQYYREEENGRGNFPPRFSGLQFPNYSSELNVNALELDDSALYLCTSSKTGNHANYGYTFGSGTRLTVV.

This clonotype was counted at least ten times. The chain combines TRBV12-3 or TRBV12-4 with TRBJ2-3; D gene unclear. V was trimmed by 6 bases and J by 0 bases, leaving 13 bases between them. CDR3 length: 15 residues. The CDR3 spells CASRREEGSTDTQYF. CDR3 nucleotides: TGTGCCAGCAGAAGAGAGGAAGGGAGCACAGATACGCAGTATTTT.

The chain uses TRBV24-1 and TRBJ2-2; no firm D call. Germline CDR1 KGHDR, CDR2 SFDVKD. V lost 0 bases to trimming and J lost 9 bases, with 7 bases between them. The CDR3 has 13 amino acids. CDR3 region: CATSDLLRWELFF. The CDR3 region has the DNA TGTGCCACCAGTGATTTGCTAAGATGGGAGCTGTTTTTT.

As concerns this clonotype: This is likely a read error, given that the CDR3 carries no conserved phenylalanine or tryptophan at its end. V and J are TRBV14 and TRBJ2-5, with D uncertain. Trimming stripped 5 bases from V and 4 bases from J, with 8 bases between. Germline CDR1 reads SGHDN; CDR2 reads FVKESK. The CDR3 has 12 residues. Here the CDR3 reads CASSVTLETQYL. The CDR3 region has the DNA TGTGCCAGCAGCGTTACCTTAGAGACCCAGTACCTC.

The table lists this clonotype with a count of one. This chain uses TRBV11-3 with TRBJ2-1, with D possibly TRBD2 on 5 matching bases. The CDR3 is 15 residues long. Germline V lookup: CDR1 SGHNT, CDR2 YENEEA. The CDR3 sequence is CVNSFEIGTYNEQFF. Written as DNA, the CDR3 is TGTGTCAACAGCTTCGAAATCGGGACCTACAATGAGCAGTTCTTC.

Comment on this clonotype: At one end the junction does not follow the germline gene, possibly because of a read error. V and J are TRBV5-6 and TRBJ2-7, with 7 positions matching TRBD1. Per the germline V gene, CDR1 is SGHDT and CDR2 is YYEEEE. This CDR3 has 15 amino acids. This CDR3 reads CASNLTGQTSCEQYF. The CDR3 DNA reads TGTGCCAGCAATCTTACGGGACAGACCTCCTGCGAGCAGTACTTC.

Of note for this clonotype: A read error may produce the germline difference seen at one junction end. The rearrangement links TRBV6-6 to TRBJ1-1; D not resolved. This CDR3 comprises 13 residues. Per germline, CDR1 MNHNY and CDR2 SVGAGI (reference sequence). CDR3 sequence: CASSVTGQTEASF. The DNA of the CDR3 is TGTGCCAGCAGTGTGACGGGTCAAACTGAAGCTTCCTTT.

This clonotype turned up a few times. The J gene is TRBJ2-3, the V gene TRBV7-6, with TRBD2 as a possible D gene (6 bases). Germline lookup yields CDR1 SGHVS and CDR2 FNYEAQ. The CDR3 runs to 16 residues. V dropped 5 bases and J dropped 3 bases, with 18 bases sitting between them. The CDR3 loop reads CASSTMGGTWTDTQYF. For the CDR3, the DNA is TGTGCCAGCAGCACCATGGGGGGAACGTGGACAGATACGCAGTATTTT.

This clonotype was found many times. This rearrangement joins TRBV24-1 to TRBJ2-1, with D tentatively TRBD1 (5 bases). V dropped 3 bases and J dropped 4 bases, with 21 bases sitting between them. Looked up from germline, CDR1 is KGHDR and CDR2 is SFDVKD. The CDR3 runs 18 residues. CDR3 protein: CATSDPRVGQGTYNEQFF. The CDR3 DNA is TGTGCCACCAGTGATCCCCGAGTCGGGCAGGGTACATACAATGAGCAGTTCTTC.